This TCR beta chain was identified during a study of OX40 agonist ivuxolimab in advanced cancers. Across the whole study: The patients' treatment was ivuxolimab, an agonistic anti-OX40 (CD134) antibody.

Clones were read by immunoSEQ multiplex PCR, and TCRdb kept only the in-frame ones, dropping some. Seen here are about 43,000 clones, about nine tenths observed once, and the top ten hold roughly 25%. About this clone: Its antigen is not known.

Trimming took off 5 bases at V and 1 base at J, with 4 bases between the two ends. Germline V gene lookup returns CDR1 SGHVS and CDR2 FQNEAQ. CDR3 length: 12 amino acids. Study-level points and caveats: CD4+ and CD8+ blood T cells expanded clonally by week 6 at 0.1 to 3.0 mg/kg. Compared with CD4+, CD8+ T cells on average had more expanded clones.

The sequence was obtained from an adult with an advanced solid tumor such as melanoma, head and neck, liver or kidney cancer. The chain employs TRBV7-8 and TRBJ2-3, with unresolved D. The sample in question was CD4+ or CD8+ T cells sorted from blood, obtained in a trial of the OX40 agonist ivuxolimab. CDR3 sequence reads: CASSPRTDTQYF. Written as DNA, the CDR3 is TGTGCCAGCAGCCCCCGCACAGATACGCAGTATTTT.